The 20 T cell receptor beta chains below come from one sample, sequenced in a study of somatic mutations in cytotoxic T cells in rheumatoid arthritis. Repertoires were generated with immunoSEQ multiplex PCR, while TCRdb's copy carries only in-frame clones and drops some. The sample lists more than 35,000 clones; roughly 80% were seen once. The material sequenced was CD8+ T cells sorted from blood. The receptors were sampled from a middle-aged man in good health.

Only a few counts were recorded for this clone. The chain recombines TRBV30 with TRBJ1-1; D gene uncertain. Trimming removed 3 bases at V and 3 bases at J, with 11 bases between. This CDR3 has 13 residues. Germline V lookup: CDR1 GTSNPN, CDR2 SVGIG (reference sequence). Written as DNA, the CDR3 is TGTGCCTGGAGCAAAACTTTGGACACTGAAGCTTTCTTT. Residues: CAWSKTLDTEAFF.

The V and J genes are TRBV10-3 and TRBJ2-7; D may match TRBD1 or TRBD2 (5 bases each). This CDR3 region has 14 residues. Between the trimmed V and J ends, which lost 3 bases and 4 bases, there was a span of 13 bases. The germline V gene encodes CDR1 ENHRY and CDR2 SYGVKD. CDR3 DNA sequence: TGTGCCATCAGTGACTCGGGGCAGGCATACGAGCAGTACTTC. This encodes CAISDSGQAYEQYF.

The chain is built from TRBV4-3 and TRBJ1-4; D unclear. The germline CDR1 and CDR2 sequences are LGHNA and YSLEER. The CDR3 covers 14 residues. V was pared by 0 bases and J by 8 bases, with 10 bases between. The CDR3 DNA follows: TGCGCCAGCAGCCAAGAAAGAGTCCGGGAAAAACTGTTTTTT. Protein product: CASSQERVREKLFF.

The chain is built from TRBV6-4 and TRBJ2-7; 9 bases map to TRBD2. Trimming at V came to 7 bases and at J to 5 bases, leaving 6 bases not matched to a gene. The CDR3 totals 13 residues. CDR1 is MRHNA and CDR2 is SNTAGT in the germline V gene. The CDR3 loop is CASISGRSDEQYF. Here the CDR3 DNA reads TGTGCCAGCATTAGCGGGAGATCGGACGAGCAGTACTTC.

The rearrangement links TRBV6-4 to TRBJ2-2; TRBD2 matches at 7 bases. With V trimmed by 2 bases and J by 6 bases, 3 bases remained unmatched. The CDR3 has 14 residues. CDR1 and CDR2 from the germline V gene are MRHNA and SNTAGT. The CDR3 protein is CASSDEGGPGELFF. CDR3 nucleotide sequence: TGTGCCAGCAGTGACGAGGGAGGGCCCGGGGAGCTGTTTTTT.

The chain is built from TRBV27 and TRBJ2-1, with 11 bases matching TRBD2. CDR1 is MNHEY, CDR2 SMNVEV, per germline (reference sequence). Germline trimming cut 8 bases from V and 4 bases from J; bases unmatched to any gene: 7. This CDR3 has 15 residues. The CDR3 bases are TGTGCCAGCGTATCCGGGACTAGCGGATACAATGAGCAGTTCTTC. Amino acid sequence: CASVSGTSGYNEQFF.

J is TRBJ1-1 and V is TRBV5-1; D unresolved. The V gene lost 6 bases and the J gene lost 1 base, with 10 bases spanning the gap. CDR1 SGHRS and CDR2 YFSETQ come from the germline V gene. The length of the CDR3 is 13 residues. The CDR3 loop is CASTLVGNTEAFF. The DNA of the CDR3 is TGCGCCAGCACTCTGGTGGGGAACACTGAAGCTTTCTTT.

The V and J genes are TRBV2 and TRBJ2-1; D may be TRBD1 or TRBD2 (5 bases each). The germline V gene has CDR1 SNHLY and CDR2 FYNNEI. CDR3 length: 14 amino acids. V was cut by 10 bases and J by 7 bases, with 20 bases left in between. This chain's CDR3 is CATLPGRSNNEQFF. For the CDR3, the DNA is TGTGCCACCCTGCCGGGACGCAGCAATAATGAGCAGTTCTTC. Based on the CDR3 plus reference TRBV2 and TRBJ2-1, the full variable domain is EPEVTQTPSHQVTQMGQEVILRCVPISNHLYFYWYRQILGQKVEFLVSFYNNEISEKSEIFDDQFSVERPDGSNFTLKIRSTKLEDSAMYFCATLPGRSNNEQFFGPGTRLTVL.

As DNA, the CDR3 is TGCGCCAGCAGTTATACAGGAGAAATTCAAAACATTCAGTACTTC. This translates into CASSYTGEIQNIQYF. The chain recombines TRBV5-1 with TRBJ2-4; TRBD1 might be the D (5 bases). Germline CDR1 reads SGHRS; CDR2 reads YFSETQ. Trimming removed 5 bases at V and 5 bases at J, with 17 bases between. The CDR3 is 15 amino acids.

In its sample, this clone was seen a few times. V gene TRBV11-2 combines with J gene TRBJ2-7; D unresolved. Per germline, CDR1 SGHAT and CDR2 FQNNGV. Trimming took 4 bases from V and 0 from J, leaving 10 bases between them. This CDR3 spans 14 amino acids. CDR3 loop: CASSWGESSYEQYF. CDR3 bases: TGTGCCAGCAGCTGGGGTGAGAGCTCCTACGAGCAGTACTTC.

The chain joins TRBV7-9 to TRBJ1-2; D remains unclear. The CDR3 is 17 residues long. V was shortened by 1 base and J by 6 bases, with 21 bases between the two germline ends. From germline, CDR1 is SEHNR and CDR2 FQNEAQ (reference sequence). The CDR3 sequence: CASSLGGIGPIGNGYTF. Written as DNA, the CDR3 is TGTGCCAGCAGCTTAGGAGGAATCGGTCCCATCGGGAATGGCTACACCTTC.

The chain uses TRBV14 and TRBJ2-7, with D perhaps TRBD1 (5 bases). Germline V gene lookup returns CDR1 SGHDN and CDR2 FVKESK. V dropped 0 bases and J dropped 0 bases, with 12 bases sitting between them. CDR3 size: 16 residues. This chain's CDR3 is CASSQEATASSYEQYF. CDR3 DNA: TGTGCCAGCAGCCAAGAAGCGACAGCGAGCTCCTACGAGCAGTACTTC.

CDR3 loop: CASSSVSSGRGAYEQYF. For the CDR3, the DNA is TGTGCCAGCAGCTCCGTCTCTAGCGGGAGAGGGGCCTACGAGCAGTACTTC. This chain connects TRBV5-6 to TRBJ2-7; 10 bases align to TRBD2. Germline V gene data show CDR1 as SGHDT and CDR2 as YYEEEE. The V and J ends lost 3 bases and 2 bases, in that order; junction bases with no gene match: 11. The CDR3 has 17 amino acids.

This chain joins TRBV6-1 and TRBJ1-5; D gene uncertain. The CDR3 spans 15 residues. V gave up 4 bases and J gave up 2 bases, with 12 bases separating them. CDR1 is MNHNS and CDR2 is SASEGT in the germline V gene. The CDR3: CASSGGIEGNQPQHF. CDR3 nucleotides: TGTGCCAGCAGTGGAGGGATAGAGGGCAATCAGCCCCAGCATTTT.

The rearrangement links TRBV7-8 to TRBJ2-4, with D hard to call. Germline V CDR1 and CDR2: SGHVS, FQNEAQ. This CDR3 is 14 amino acids long. Between the trimmed V and J ends, which lost 2 bases and 8 bases, there was a span of 13 bases. CDR3 residues: CASSLTANLDIQYF. Here the CDR3 DNA reads TGTGCCAGCAGCTTAACTGCAAATTTGGACATTCAGTACTTC.

The J gene is TRBJ2-7, the V gene TRBV18, with D unresolved. The CDR3 loop spans 15 amino acids. Germline V gene sequence: CDR1 KGHSH, CDR2 LQKENI. Trimming took 8 bases from V and 2 from J, leaving 19 bases between them. The CDR3 nucleotides are TGTGCCAGCCGCTTTGGCGGAGCGACCACCTACGAGCAGTACTTC. Its protein product is CASRFGGATTYEQYF.

The rearrangement uses TRBV5-6 and TRBJ1-1; TRBD1 might be the D (5 bases). The CDR3 is 15 amino acids. Germline V CDR1 and CDR2: SGHDT, YYEEEE. Trimming shortened V by 7 bases and J by 5 bases, and 21 bases separated the two germline ends. The CDR3 bases are TGTGCCAGCGGATTTGGGACGAACTCTATGACTGAAGCTTTCTTT. The encoded protein is CASGFGTNSMTEAFF.

The chain employs TRBV27 and TRBJ1-2, with D unclear. CDR1 is MNHEY, CDR2 SMNVEV, per germline (reference sequence). The CDR3 is 13 residues long. Trimming took off 5 bases at V and 7 bases at J, with 14 bases between the two ends. The CDR3 spells CASSALLGFGYTF. In DNA form, the CDR3 reads TGTGCCAGCAGTGCGTTATTGGGGTTTGGCTACACCTTC.

The chain joins TRBV27 to TRBJ2-7; 7 bases fit TRBD1. This CDR3 is 14 amino acids long. The germline CDR1 and CDR2 sequences are MNHEY and SMNVEV (reference sequence). After removal of 2 bases from V and 3 bases from J, the junction contained 4 bases not matched to a gene. CDR3 DNA: TGTGCCAGCAGTTTAAACAGGGGAAGCTACGAGCAGTACTTC. This codes for CASSLNRGSYEQYF.

The V and J genes are TRBV7-9 and TRBJ1-2; no reliable D call. Germline loops: CDR1 SEHNR, CDR2 FQNEAQ (reference sequence). Between the trimmed V and J ends, which lost 1 base and 0 bases, there was a span of 6 bases. This CDR3 is 14 amino acids long. CDR3 amino acids: CASSLVQANYGYTF. The CDR3 DNA reads as TGTGCCAGCAGCTTAGTTCAGGCTAACTATGGCTACACCTTC.